A selection of T cell receptor beta chains follows, all from one sample in a study of T cell repertoires in cytomegalovirus infection. A single record per CDR3 protein comes from TCRdb applying MiXCR to the reads. The table includes hundreds of thousands of distinct CDR3 sequences, approximately 24% detected once. The sequencing input was CD8+ T cells from PBMCs. These receptors were obtained from a human donor in good health (CMV status not recorded). Some clones in this sample may be carry-over from other donors' samples. The CDR3 runs from the conserved cysteine through the conserved F or W. The order of the fields is D gene, V gene, clone size, J gene, CDR3 protein, CDR3 DNA. The D gene is left open where the match is weak. Expanded clones get a size class; other rows say once, few or many, or leave the size out.

d_gene: .; v_gene: TRBV29-1; abundance: .; j_gene: TRBJ1-2; CDR3aa: CSVLAGDGGYTF; CDR3nt: TGCAGCGTTCTCGCCGGGGATGGCGGCTACACCTTC
d_gene: .; v_gene: TRBV10-3; abundance: .; j_gene: TRBJ2-1; CDR3aa: CAIRVRGSYNEQFF; CDR3nt: TGTGCCATCCGGGTACGGGGTTCCTACAATGAGCAGTTCTTC
d_gene: TRBD1; v_gene: TRBV14; abundance: .; j_gene: TRBJ1-6; CDR3aa: CASSHSGQGSSYNSPLHF; CDR3nt: TGTGCCAGCAGCCATTCTGGACAGGGGAGCTCCTATAATTCACCCCTCCACTTT
d_gene: TRBD2; v_gene: TRBV7-3; abundance: few; j_gene: TRBJ2-1; CDR3aa: CASSPSTSGTPYNEQFF; CDR3nt: TGTGCCAGCAGCCCTAGTACTAGCGGGACACCGTACAATGAGCAGTTCTTC
d_gene: .; v_gene: TRBV7-9; abundance: few; j_gene: TRBJ1-4; CDR3aa: CASSLDPIRPRDGEKLFF; CDR3nt: TGTGCCAGCAGCTTAGACCCTATCCGACCCCGAGATGGTGAAAAACTGTTTTTT
d_gene: .; v_gene: TRBV7-2; abundance: few; j_gene: TRBJ2-1; CDR3aa: CASSTDRSQNYNEQFF; CDR3nt: TGTGCCAGCAGCACAGACAGGTCCCAGAACTACAATGAGCAGTTCTTC
d_gene: TRBD1; v_gene: TRBV7-9; abundance: .; j_gene: TRBJ1-1; CDR3aa: CASSPTGRGENTEAFF; CDR3nt: TGTGCCAGCAGCCCGACAGGGAGAGGGGAGAACACTGAAGCTTTCTTT
d_gene: .; v_gene: TRBV6-2/TRBV6-3; abundance: many; j_gene: TRBJ2-1; CDR3aa: CASSTDASYNEQFF; CDR3nt: TGTGCCAGCAGTACGGACGCCTCCTACAATGAGCAGTTCTTC
d_gene: .; v_gene: TRBV14; abundance: few; j_gene: TRBJ1-6; CDR3aa: CASSPQGFNSPLHF; CDR3nt: TGTGCCAGCAGCCCCCAAGGATTTAATTCACCCCTCCACTTT
d_gene: .; v_gene: TRBV7-9; abundance: many; j_gene: TRBJ2-5; CDR3aa: CASSATMDQETQYF; CDR3nt: TGTGCCAGCAGCGCTACGATGGACCAAGAGACCCAGTACTTC
d_gene: .; v_gene: TRBV28; abundance: .; j_gene: TRBJ1-6; CDR3aa: CASSLSGSSYNSPLHF; CDR3nt: TGTGCCAGCAGTTTATCGGGTAGCTCCTATAATTCACCCCTCCACTTT
d_gene: .; v_gene: TRBV29-1; abundance: .; j_gene: TRBJ1-1; CDR3aa: CSVDGPTGMAFF; CDR3nt: TGCAGCGTTGACGGGCCTACAGGGATGGCTTTCTTT
d_gene: .; v_gene: TRBV7-9; abundance: few; j_gene: TRBJ1-5; CDR3aa: CASTQDNQPQHF; CDR3nt: TGTGCCAGCACCCAGGATAATCAGCCCCAGCATTTT
d_gene: .; v_gene: TRBV7-3; abundance: few; j_gene: TRBJ2-1; CDR3aa: CASSPWGGARNEQFF; CDR3nt: TGTGCCAGCAGCCCATGGGGGGGGGCAAGAAATGAGCAGTTCTTC
d_gene: .; v_gene: TRBV7-6; abundance: few; j_gene: TRBJ2-2; CDR3aa: CASSLVGGGGLGAGELFF; CDR3nt: TGTGCCAGCAGCTTAGTCGGAGGAGGAGGCCTGGGGGCCGGGGAGCTGTTTTTT
d_gene: .; v_gene: TRBV25-1; abundance: many; j_gene: TRBJ2-5; CDR3aa: CASSLGIQETQYF; CDR3nt: TGTGCCAGCAGTCTGGGGATCCAAGAGACCCAGTACTTC
d_gene: .; v_gene: TRBV6-2/TRBV6-3; abundance: few; j_gene: TRBJ2-1; CDR3aa: CASSYFGGWHEQFF; CDR3nt: TGTGCCAGCAGTTACTTTGGGGGCTGGCATGAGCAGTTCTTC
d_gene: .; v_gene: TRBV11-1; abundance: .; j_gene: TRBJ1-1; CDR3aa: CASSLDGQEAFF; CDR3nt: TGTGCCAGCAGCTTAGACGGTCAAGAAGCTTTCTTT
d_gene: .; v_gene: TRBV7-2; abundance: many; j_gene: TRBJ2-2; CDR3aa: CASSSTANTGELFF; CDR3nt: TGTGCCAGCAGCTCGACGGCGAACACCGGGGAGCTGTTTTTT
d_gene: .; v_gene: TRBV6-4; abundance: .; j_gene: TRBJ2-3; CDR3aa: CASSDYGSINTDTQYF; CDR3nt: TGTGCCAGCAGTGACTATGGGTCCATAAACACAGATACGCAGTATTTT
d_gene: .; v_gene: TRBV6-2/TRBV6-3; abundance: .; j_gene: TRBJ2-2; CDR3aa: CASSYLGQSNTGELFF; CDR3nt: TGTGCCAGCAGTTACCTCGGACAGTCGAACACCGGGGAGCTGTTTTTT
d_gene: .; v_gene: TRBV7-9; abundance: .; j_gene: TRBJ1-2; CDR3aa: CASSIPTTENYGYTF; CDR3nt: TGTGCCAGCAGCATTCCTACGACCGAGAACTATGGCTACACCTTC
d_gene: .; v_gene: TRBV5-6; abundance: .; j_gene: TRBJ1-2; CDR3aa: CASSLDEDDYGYTF; CDR3nt: TGTGCCAGCAGCTTGGATGAGGACGACTATGGCTACACCTTC
d_gene: .; v_gene: TRBV3-1; abundance: .; j_gene: TRBJ2-7; CDR3aa: CASSQTTVGEQYF; CDR3nt: TGTGCCAGCAGCCAAACAACCGTTGGAGAGCAGTACTTC
d_gene: TRBD2; v_gene: TRBV18; abundance: .; j_gene: TRBJ2-3; CDR3aa: CASSPPKRGYGDTQYF; CDR3nt: TGTGCCAGCTCACCACCGAAGCGGGGTTATGGAGATACGCAGTATTTT
d_gene: .; v_gene: TRBV7-9; abundance: few; j_gene: TRBJ2-3; CDR3aa: CASSLVFRDPSPDTQYF; CDR3nt: TGTGCCAGCAGCTTAGTCTTCAGAGACCCTTCTCCAGATACGCAGTATTTT
d_gene: TRBD1; v_gene: TRBV7-6; abundance: many; j_gene: TRBJ2-2; CDR3aa: CASSLGQGQVGELFF; CDR3nt: TGTGCCAGCAGCCTTGGACAGGGGCAGGTCGGGGAGCTGTTTTTT
d_gene: .; v_gene: TRBV6-6; abundance: .; j_gene: TRBJ2-1; CDR3aa: CASSYNDEQFF; CDR3nt: TGTGCCAGCAGTTACAACGATGAGCAGTTCTTC
d_gene: .; v_gene: TRBV28; abundance: .; j_gene: TRBJ2-5; CDR3aa: CASSSPPRGQGTQYF; CDR3nt: TGTGCCAGCAGTTCCCCGCCCCGGGGGCAAGGGACCCAGTACTTC
d_gene: .; v_gene: TRBV12-5; abundance: many; j_gene: TRBJ1-4; CDR3aa: CASGSWDLSLHEKLFF; CDR3nt: TGTGCTAGTGGTTCCTGGGACCTAAGCTTACATGAAAAACTGTTTTTT
d_gene: .; v_gene: TRBV2; abundance: few; j_gene: TRBJ2-1; CDR3aa: CASSVPGDNEQFF; CDR3nt: TGTGCCAGCAGTGTCCCGGGGGACAATGAGCAGTTCTTC
d_gene: TRBD1; v_gene: TRBV7-3; abundance: .; j_gene: TRBJ2-1; CDR3aa: CASSFGGDRGYNEQFF; CDR3nt: TGTGCCAGCAGCTTCGGCGGGGACAGGGGGTACAATGAGCAGTTCTTC
d_gene: .; v_gene: TRBV2; abundance: few; j_gene: TRBJ2-5; CDR3aa: CASQGRLQETQYF; CDR3nt: TGTGCCAGTCAGGGGCGACTCCAAGAGACCCAGTACTTC
d_gene: .; v_gene: TRBV6-5; abundance: .; j_gene: TRBJ2-1; CDR3aa: CASSYGNWGTLRDNEQFF; CDR3nt: TGTGCCAGCAGTTACGGGAATTGGGGGACCCTCCGGGACAATGAGCAGTTCTTC
d_gene: TRBD2; v_gene: TRBV9; abundance: .; j_gene: TRBJ2-1; CDR3aa: CASSVGPGGNNEQFF; CDR3nt: TGTGCCAGCAGCGTAGGCCCGGGGGGGAACAATGAGCAGTTCTTC
d_gene: TRBD1; v_gene: TRBV19; abundance: many; j_gene: TRBJ1-1; CDR3aa: CASSFIQGPDTEAFF; CDR3nt: TGTGCCAGTAGTTTCATACAGGGGCCGGACACTGAAGCTTTCTTT
d_gene: .; v_gene: TRBV25-1; abundance: many; j_gene: TRBJ2-1; CDR3aa: CASSDWGASSFF; CDR3nt: TGTGCCAGCAGTGATTGGGGGGCTTCTTCGTTCTTC
d_gene: .; v_gene: TRBV7-9; abundance: many; j_gene: TRBJ1-5; CDR3aa: CASSSGVTHSNQPQHF; CDR3nt: TGTGCCAGCAGCTCCGGGGTAACACATAGCAATCAGCCCCAGCATTTT
d_gene: .; v_gene: TRBV6-6; abundance: many; j_gene: TRBJ1-1; CDR3aa: CASSYSMQTPTEAFF; CDR3nt: TGTGCCAGCAGTTACTCGATGCAGACCCCCACTGAAGCTTTCTTT
d_gene: TRBD1; v_gene: TRBV12-5; abundance: many; j_gene: TRBJ2-6; CDR3aa: CASGFALDRGLDSGANVLTF; CDR3nt: TGTGCTAGTGGTTTCGCCCTGGACAGGGGGCTAGACTCTGGGGCCAACGTCCTGACTTTC
d_gene: TRBD2; v_gene: TRBV7-9; abundance: .; j_gene: TRBJ2-3; CDR3aa: CASSSRTSGSTDTQYF; CDR3nt: TGTGCCAGCAGCTCCCGGACTAGCGGGAGCACAGATACGCAGTATTTT
d_gene: TRBD1; v_gene: TRBV20-1; abundance: .; j_gene: TRBJ1-2; CDR3aa: CSALERIPGQGLNYGYTF; CDR3nt: TGCAGTGCCCTAGAGAGGATTCCCGGACAGGGTCTAAACTATGGCTACACCTTC
d_gene: .; v_gene: TRBV15; abundance: few; j_gene: TRBJ2-3; CDR3aa: CATSSEKVTDTQYF; CDR3nt: TGTGCCACCAGCAGCGAAAAAGTCACAGATACGCAGTATTTT
d_gene: TRBD2; v_gene: TRBV4-2; abundance: few; j_gene: TRBJ2-2; CDR3aa: CASSQFPLAGGPYTGELFF; CDR3nt: TGTGCCAGCAGCCAATTTCCCCTAGCGGGGGGGCCTTACACCGGGGAGCTGTTTTTT
d_gene: .; v_gene: TRBV20-1; abundance: .; j_gene: TRBJ1-1; CDR3aa: CSAKLGGTEAFF; CDR3nt: TGCAGTGCCAAGCTGGGAGGCACTGAAGCTTTCTTT
d_gene: TRBD1; v_gene: TRBV6-6; abundance: many; j_gene: TRBJ2-1; CDR3aa: CASSYSIGDRVNEQFF; CDR3nt: TGTGCCAGCAGTTATAGTATTGGGGACAGGGTCAATGAGCAGTTCTTC
d_gene: .; v_gene: TRBV7-6; abundance: many; j_gene: TRBJ2-3; CDR3aa: CASSYVGRGTDTQYF; CDR3nt: TGTGCCAGCAGCTACGTGGGTCGGGGGACAGATACGCAGTATTTT
d_gene: .; v_gene: TRBV4-1; abundance: few; j_gene: TRBJ1-2; CDR3aa: CASSQVWGMGGGNYGYTF; CDR3nt: TGTGCCAGCAGCCAAGTTTGGGGTATGGGCGGCGGAAACTATGGCTACACCTTC
d_gene: .; v_gene: TRBV27; abundance: many; j_gene: TRBJ2-1; CDR3aa: CASSLEGGSTYNEQFF; CDR3nt: TGTGCCAGCAGTTTAGAAGGGGGGAGTACCTACAATGAGCAGTTCTTC
d_gene: TRBD2; v_gene: TRBV20-1; abundance: .; j_gene: TRBJ2-3; CDR3aa: CSQPRGAGGTDTQYF; CDR3nt: TGCAGTCAACCGCGAGGAGCGGGGGGAACAGATACGCAGTATTTT
d_gene: TRBD1; v_gene: TRBV6-6; abundance: .; j_gene: TRBJ1-1; CDR3aa: CASISNPRGEAFF; CDR3nt: TGTGCCAGCATATCCAACCCCAGGGGGGAAGCTTTCTTT
d_gene: .; v_gene: TRBV4-1; abundance: few; j_gene: TRBJ2-1; CDR3aa: CASSQQHKVEIRNEQFF; CDR3nt: TGCGCCAGCAGCCAACAACACAAGGTGGAGATTAGGAATGAGCAGTTCTTC
d_gene: .; v_gene: TRBV29-1; abundance: .; j_gene: TRBJ2-1; CDR3aa: CSVEDIEVPEQFF; CDR3nt: TGCAGCGTTGAAGATATTGAGGTCCCTGAGCAGTTCTTC
d_gene: .; v_gene: TRBV29-1; abundance: few; j_gene: TRBJ1-2; CDR3aa: CSVNGGNYGYTF; CDR3nt: TGCAGCGTTAATGGGGGCAACTATGGCTACACCTTC
d_gene: TRBD2; v_gene: TRBV20-1; abundance: few; j_gene: TRBJ2-3; CDR3aa: CSARIPWLAGATDTQYF; CDR3nt: TGCAGTGCTAGAATTCCGTGGCTAGCGGGGGCCACAGATACGCAGTATTTT
d_gene: .; v_gene: TRBV20-1; abundance: few; j_gene: TRBJ2-1; CDR3aa: CSARDVAGRNEQFF; CDR3nt: TGCAGTGCTAGAGATGTGGCGGGTCGGAATGAGCAGTTCTTC
d_gene: .; v_gene: TRBV6-9; abundance: few; j_gene: TRBJ2-7; CDR3aa: CASSYPPFQGEQYF; CDR3nt: TGTGCCAGCAGTTATCCACCGTTCCAGGGCGAGCAGTACTTC
d_gene: .; v_gene: TRBV2; abundance: few; j_gene: TRBJ2-5; CDR3aa: CASSEEWIQRGQETQYF; CDR3nt: TGTGCCAGCAGTGAGGAGTGGATCCAGAGGGGACAAGAGACCCAGTACTTC
d_gene: TRBD2; v_gene: TRBV4-1; abundance: .; j_gene: TRBJ2-2; CDR3aa: CASSQDPLAGGTGELFF; CDR3nt: TGCGCCAGCAGCCAAGACCCACTAGCGGGGGGCACCGGGGAGCTGTTTTTT
d_gene: .; v_gene: TRBV2; abundance: few; j_gene: TRBJ2-3; CDR3aa: CASSDFGGTDTQYF; CDR3nt: TGTGCCAGCAGTGATTTCGGGGGAACAGATACGCAGTATTTT